This is a list of T cell receptor beta chains from one sample in a study of cytomegalovirus exposure and HLA in healthy donors. The protocol was immunoSEQ multiplex PCR, while the TCRdb copy is restricted to in-frame clones and leaves out a portion. The data contain 220,000 or so clones, roughly 87% of them singletons. The sequenced sample was PBMCs. These receptors were taken from a woman younger than 35 in good health and CMV-seropositive. Each CDR3 is given with its conserved first and last residue. Each record gives: J gene, V gene, D gene, clone size, CDR3 DNA, CDR3 protein. The D gene is left open where the match is weak. The listing skips clone size in some rows; elsewhere it reads once, few, many or a size class.

J: TRBJ2-1; V: TRBV18; D: .; size: once; DNA: TGTGCCAGCTCACCACCCCAGGGCGGGGACAATGAGCAGTTCTTC; CDR3: CASSPPQGGDNEQFF
J: TRBJ1-5; V: TRBV18; D: .; size: .; DNA: TGTGCCAGCTCACCGACGGAGGCTAGTCAGCCCCAGCATTTT; CDR3: CASSPTEASQPQHF
J: TRBJ2-1; V: TRBV4-1; D: TRBD2; size: .; DNA: TGCGCCAGCAGCCAATTCGGGGCTAGCGGGCGTATGGGGTCCAATGAGCAGTTCTTC; CDR3: CASSQFGASGRMGSNEQFF
J: TRBJ1-2; V: TRBV18; D: .; size: .; DNA: TGTGCCAGCTCACCAGTCGACACTAACTATGGCTACACCTTC; CDR3: CASSPVDTNYGYTF
J: TRBJ2-7; V: TRBV10-3; D: .; size: .; DNA: TGTGCCATCAGTGGGGCTGGGACATGGGCGGAGCAGTACTTC; CDR3: CAISGAGTWAEQYF
J: TRBJ1-5; V: TRBV6-1; D: TRBD1; size: few; DNA: TGTGCCAGCAGTGAAGCTAACAGGGGTGCCCAGCCCCAGCATTTT; CDR3: CASSEANRGAQPQHF
J: TRBJ2-3; V: TRBV14; D: .; size: .; DNA: TGTGCCAGCAGCCAAGATCTAACCCCCCTCGGCGGATGGACTAGCACAGATACGCAGTATTTT; CDR3: CASSQDLTPLGGWTSTDTQYF
J: TRBJ2-7; V: TRBV28; D: TRBD2; size: few; DNA: TGTGCCAGCACGACTAGCGGGGACTCCTACGAGCAGTACTTC; CDR3: CASTTSGDSYEQYF
J: TRBJ1-5; V: TRBV19; D: .; size: once; DNA: TGTGCCAGTTCAACTGGCAATCAGCCCCAGCATTTT; CDR3: CASSTGNQPQHF
J: TRBJ2-3; V: TRBV4-1; D: .; size: .; DNA: TGCGCCAGCACCCTCTCTATATCCACAGATACGCAGTATTTT; CDR3: CASTLSISTDTQYF
J: TRBJ1-1; V: TRBV5-1; D: .; size: .; DNA: TGCGCCAGCAGCTCAACGCGGGGGGACACTGAAGCTTTCTTT; CDR3: CASSSTRGDTEAFF
J: TRBJ2-7; V: TRBV7-7; D: TRBD1; size: .; DNA: TGTGCTAGCAGCTTAAGACAGGGGGCGTACGAGCAGTACTTC; CDR3: CASSLRQGAYEQYF
J: TRBJ1-1; V: TRBV4-1; D: .; size: .; DNA: TGCGCCAGCAGCCACGACTGGGGGCGGGGGACGAACACTGAAGCTTTCTTT; CDR3: CASSHDWGRGTNTEAFF
J: TRBJ2-7; V: TRBV5-4; D: TRBD2; size: .; DNA: TGTGCCAGCAGCCCCGCGCGGGAGACCTACGAGCAGTACTTC; CDR3: CASSPARETYEQYF
J: TRBJ2-7; V: TRBV25-1; D: TRBD2; size: .; DNA: TGTGCCAGCAGACTAGCGGGAGCCTACGAGCAGTACTTC; CDR3: CASRLAGAYEQYF
J: TRBJ2-7; V: TRBV29-1; D: TRBD1; size: .; DNA: TGCAGCGTCCAGGACAGGGTAAGAGCCTACGAGCAGTACTTC; CDR3: CSVQDRVRAYEQYF
J: TRBJ2-1; V: TRBV2; D: TRBD2; size: .; DNA: TGTGCCAGCAGTGAATATCGAGGGACTAGCGACTACAATGAGCAGTTCTTC; CDR3: CASSEYRGTSDYNEQFF
J: TRBJ1-2; V: TRBV2; D: TRBD1; size: .; DNA: TGTGCCAGCAGTGAACCTGAGGACAGGAGTAACTATGGCTACACCTTC; CDR3: CASSEPEDRSNYGYTF
J: TRBJ2-7; V: TRBV19; D: .; size: .; DNA: TGTGCCAGTAGTATCGTGACCGCTAGCTCCTACGAGCAGTACTTC; CDR3: CASSIVTASSYEQYF
J: TRBJ1-1; V: TRBV7-6; D: .; size: few; DNA: TGTGCCAGCAGCTTTCTAAACACTGAAGCTTTCTTT; CDR3: CASSFLNTEAFF
J: TRBJ1-4; V: TRBV10-2; D: .; size: .; DNA: TGCGCCAGCAGTGGTCAGGGAGGAGAAGAAAAACTGTTTTTT; CDR3: CASSGQGGEEKLFF
J: TRBJ1-5; V: TRBV27; D: .; size: once; DNA: TGTGCCAGCAGTTCTGGCGGACAGCCCCAGCATTTT; CDR3: CASSSGGQPQHF
J: TRBJ2-7; V: TRBV10-3; D: TRBD1; size: .; DNA: TGTGCCATCAGTCCTCAAGTCACAGGGGATTACGAGCAGTACTTC; CDR3: CAISPQVTGDYEQYF
J: TRBJ2-7; V: TRBV27; D: TRBD2; size: .; DNA: TGTGCCAGCAGTGCGCTAGCGGACTATGCTGGGGAGCAGTACTTC; CDR3: CASSALADYAGEQYF
J: TRBJ1-2; V: TRBV25-1; D: TRBD1; size: few; DNA: TGTGCCAGCAGTGCGCTGGACAGGGAGGATGGCTACACCTTC; CDR3: CASSALDREDGYTF
J: TRBJ2-7; V: TRBV18; D: .; size: .; DNA: TGTGCCAGCTCACCCATCGATCCTGGTGAGGACGAGCAGTACTTC; CDR3: CASSPIDPGEDEQYF
J: TRBJ2-1; V: TRBV28; D: .; size: .; DNA: TGTGCCAGCCAGGCGGCGGGAAGGATCAATGAGCAGTTCTTC; CDR3: CASQAAGRINEQFF
J: TRBJ2-1; V: TRBV18; D: TRBD2; size: .; DNA: TGTGCCAGCTCACGGTCTAGCGGGTACAATGAGCAGTTCTTC; CDR3: CASSRSSGYNEQFF
J: TRBJ2-2; V: TRBV6-1; D: TRBD1; size: .; DNA: TGTGCCTCATGGACAGGCAACACCGGGGAGCTGTTTTTT; CDR3: CASWTGNTGELFF
J: TRBJ1-1; V: TRBV9; D: .; size: .; DNA: TGTGCCAGCAGCGTAGGCGAGGGGGGGATTAGTCGCACTGAAGCTTTCTTT; CDR3: CASSVGEGGISRTEAFF
J: TRBJ2-5; V: TRBV2; D: .; size: .; DNA: TGTGCCAGCACCGTCAGGGCACCGGGGACCCAGTACTTC; CDR3: CASTVRAPGTQYF
J: TRBJ1-4; V: TRBV30; D: .; size: .; DNA: TGTGCCTGGAGTCCCAGGGTATATCCTGAAAAACTGTTTTTT; CDR3: CAWSPRVYPEKLFF
J: TRBJ2-3; V: TRBV4-1; D: .; size: .; DNA: TGCGCCAGCAGCCCTGAGTACACAGATACGCAGTATTTT; CDR3: CASSPEYTDTQYF
J: TRBJ2-3; V: TRBV5-1; D: TRBD1; size: .; DNA: TGCGCCAGCAGCTTCGGGACAGCCAGGGATACGCAGTATTTT; CDR3: CASSFGTARDTQYF
J: TRBJ2-7; V: TRBV11-2; D: TRBD1; size: .; DNA: TGTGCCAGCAGCTTTGCCCTTGACAGGGCGTCCTACGAGCAGTACTTC; CDR3: CASSFALDRASYEQYF
J: TRBJ1-2; V: TRBV25-1; D: TRBD1; size: many; DNA: TGTGCCAGCAGTGAATTTGGGACAGTTCATGGCTACACCTTC; CDR3: CASSEFGTVHGYTF
J: TRBJ2-5; V: TRBV5-4; D: TRBD1; size: few; DNA: TGTGCCAGCAGCTGGGGACAGGGGAAACCGGAGACCCAGTACTTC; CDR3: CASSWGQGKPETQYF
J: TRBJ1-5; V: TRBV4-1; D: .; size: .; DNA: TGCGCCAGCAGCCTAGAAGGCTCAGGGAGCAATCAGCCCCAGCATTTT; CDR3: CASSLEGSGSNQPQHF
J: TRBJ2-7; V: TRBV28; D: TRBD1; size: .; DNA: TGTGCCAGCAGAGGACAGGGGCGCTACGAGCAGTACTTC; CDR3: CASRGQGRYEQYF
J: TRBJ2-7; V: TRBV27; D: .; size: .; DNA: TGTGCCAGCAGCCCAGTACACTTGTCAGGGAACGAGCAGTACTTC; CDR3: CASSPVHLSGNEQYF
J: TRBJ2-1; V: TRBV4-1; D: .; size: .; DNA: TGCGCCAGCAGCCCGGGACTCACCAGGCACAATGAGCAGTTCTTC; CDR3: CASSPGLTRHNEQFF
J: TRBJ2-7; V: TRBV4-1; D: TRBD1; size: few; DNA: TGCGCCAGCAGCCCCTCGGAACAGGGGGCCTACGAGCAGTACTTC; CDR3: CASSPSEQGAYEQYF
J: TRBJ1-4; V: TRBV5-1; D: .; size: .; DNA: TGCGCCAGCAGCTTACAGGCTACAACTAATGAAAAACTGTTTTTT; CDR3: CASSLQATTNEKLFF
J: TRBJ1-2; V: TRBV7-9; D: TRBD1; size: .; DNA: TGTGCCAGCAGCCCTCGGACAGGGGATGGCTACACCTTC; CDR3: CASSPRTGDGYTF